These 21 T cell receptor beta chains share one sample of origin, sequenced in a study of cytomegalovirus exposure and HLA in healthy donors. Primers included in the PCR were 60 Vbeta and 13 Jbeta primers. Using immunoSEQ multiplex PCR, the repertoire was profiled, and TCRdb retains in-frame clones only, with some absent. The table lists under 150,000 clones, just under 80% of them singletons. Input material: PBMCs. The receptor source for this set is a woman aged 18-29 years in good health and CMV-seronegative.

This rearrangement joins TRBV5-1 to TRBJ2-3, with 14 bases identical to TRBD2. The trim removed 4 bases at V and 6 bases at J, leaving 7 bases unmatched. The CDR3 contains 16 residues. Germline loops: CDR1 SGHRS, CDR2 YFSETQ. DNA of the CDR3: TGCGCCAGCAGCGGGGGACTAGCGGGAGCGGGGGATACGCAGTATTTT. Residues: CASSGGLAGAGDTQYF.

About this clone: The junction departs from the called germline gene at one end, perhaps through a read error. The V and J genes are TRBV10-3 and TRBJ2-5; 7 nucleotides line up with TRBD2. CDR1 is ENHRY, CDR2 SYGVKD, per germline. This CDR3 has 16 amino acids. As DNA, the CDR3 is TGTGCCATCAGTGAGTCCTCTCTAGCGGCCCAAGGGACCCAGTACTTC. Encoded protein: CAISESSLAAQGTQYF.

CDR3 loop: CASSLVFASGTSEQFF. Here the CDR3 DNA reads TGCGCCAGCAGCTTGGTGTTTGCTAGCGGGACAAGTGAGCAGTTCTTC. The chain combines TRBV5-1 with TRBJ2-1; 9 bases line up with TRBD2. The CDR3 has 16 amino acids. V trimming: 0 bases; J trimming: 9 bases; junction bases outside the gene matches: 10. Per the germline V gene, CDR1 is SGHRS and CDR2 is YFSETQ.

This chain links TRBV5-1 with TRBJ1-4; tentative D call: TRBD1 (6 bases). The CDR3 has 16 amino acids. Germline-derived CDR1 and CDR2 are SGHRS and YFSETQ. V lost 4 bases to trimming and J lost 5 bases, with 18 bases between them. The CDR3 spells CASSLYTGTSNEKLFF. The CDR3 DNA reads TGCGCCAGCAGCCTTTATACCGGGACATCAAATGAAAAACTGTTTTTT.

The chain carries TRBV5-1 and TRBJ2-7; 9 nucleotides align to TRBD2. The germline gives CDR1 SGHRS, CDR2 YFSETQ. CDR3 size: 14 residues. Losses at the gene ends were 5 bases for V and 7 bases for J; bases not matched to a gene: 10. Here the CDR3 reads CASSSGLAPLEQYF. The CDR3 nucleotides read TGCGCCAGCAGTTCGGGACTAGCTCCCCTGGAGCAGTACTTC.

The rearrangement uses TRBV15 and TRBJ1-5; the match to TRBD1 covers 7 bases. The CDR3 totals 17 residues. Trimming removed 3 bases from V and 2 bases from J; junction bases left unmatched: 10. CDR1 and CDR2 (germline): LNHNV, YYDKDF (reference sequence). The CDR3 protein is CATSSTQGTVRNQPQHF. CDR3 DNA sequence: TGTGCCACCAGCAGCACCCAAGGGACAGTCCGCAATCAGCCCCAGCATTTT. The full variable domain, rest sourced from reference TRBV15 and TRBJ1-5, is DAMVIQNPRYQVTQFGKPVTLSCSQTLNHNVMYWYQQKSSQAPKLLFHYYDKDFNNEADTPDNFQSRRPNTSFCFLDIRSPGLGDTAMYLCATSSTQGTVRNQPQHFGDGTRLSIL.

The CDR3 region is CAITQGNENEQYF. DNA of the CDR3: TGTGCCATCACACAGGGGAATGAAAACGAGCAGTACTTC. V gene TRBV10-3 combines with J gene TRBJ2-7, with 7 bases matching TRBD1. The CDR3 sequence is 13 residues long. V dropped 7 bases and J dropped 5; count of bases not matched to a gene: 8. The germline CDR1 and CDR2 sequences are ENHRY and SYGVKD.

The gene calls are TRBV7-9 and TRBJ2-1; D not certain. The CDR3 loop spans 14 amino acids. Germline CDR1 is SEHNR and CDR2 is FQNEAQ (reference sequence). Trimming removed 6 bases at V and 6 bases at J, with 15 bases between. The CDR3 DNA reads TGTGCCAGCAGAGAGACCCGACTTGGCAATGAGCAGTTCTTC. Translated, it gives CASRETRLGNEQFF. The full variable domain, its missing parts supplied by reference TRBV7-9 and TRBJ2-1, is DTGVSQNPRHKITKRGQNVTFRCDPISEHNRLYWYRQTLGQGPEFLTYFQNEAQLEKSRLLSDRFSAERPKGSFSTLEIQRTEQGDSAMYLCASRETRLGNEQFFGPGTRLTVL.

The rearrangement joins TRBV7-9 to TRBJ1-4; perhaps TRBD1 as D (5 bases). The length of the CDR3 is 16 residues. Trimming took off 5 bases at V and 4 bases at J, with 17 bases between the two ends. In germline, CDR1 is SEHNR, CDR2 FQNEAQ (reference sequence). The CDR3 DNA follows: TGTGCCAGCAGCCTTGGGGCGGACACATATAATGAAAAACTGTTTTTT. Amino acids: CASSLGADTYNEKLFF.

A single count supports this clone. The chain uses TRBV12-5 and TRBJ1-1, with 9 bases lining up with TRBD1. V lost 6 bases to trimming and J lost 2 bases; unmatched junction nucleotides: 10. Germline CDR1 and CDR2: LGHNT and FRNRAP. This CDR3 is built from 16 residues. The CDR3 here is CASGLATGGPNTEAFF. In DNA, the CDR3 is TGTGCTAGTGGCCTTGCGACAGGGGGACCCAACACTGAAGCTTTCTTT. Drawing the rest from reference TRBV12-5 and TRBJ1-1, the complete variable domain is DARVTQTPRHKVTEMGQEVTMRCQPILGHNTVFWYRQTMMQGLELLAYFRNRAPLDDSGMPKDRFSAEMPDATLATLKIQPSEPRDSAVYFCASGLATGGPNTEAFFGQGTRLTVV.

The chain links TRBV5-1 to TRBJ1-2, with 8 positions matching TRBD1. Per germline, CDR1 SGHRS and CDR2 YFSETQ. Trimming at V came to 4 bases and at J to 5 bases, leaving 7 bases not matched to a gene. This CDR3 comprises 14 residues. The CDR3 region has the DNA TGCGCCAGCAGCGCCGGGGACAGGACATATGGCTACACCTTC. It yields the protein CASSAGDRTYGYTF. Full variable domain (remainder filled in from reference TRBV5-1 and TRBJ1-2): KAGVTQTPRYLIKTRGQQVTLSCSPISGHRSVSWYQQTPGQGLQFLFEYFSETQRNKGNFPGRFSGRQFSNSRSEMNVSTLELGDSALYLCASSAGDRTYGYTFGSGTRLTVV.

CDR3 protein: CSVDRQGSTDTQYF. The CDR3 DNA reads as TGCAGCGTTGATCGGCAGGGAAGCACAGATACGCAGTATTTT. The chain recombines TRBV29-1 with TRBJ2-3; D is possibly TRBD1 (5 bases). V shed 3 bases and J shed 0 bases, with 10 bases lying between them. The germline V gene has CDR1 SQVTM and CDR2 ANQGSEA. The CDR3 has 14 residues.

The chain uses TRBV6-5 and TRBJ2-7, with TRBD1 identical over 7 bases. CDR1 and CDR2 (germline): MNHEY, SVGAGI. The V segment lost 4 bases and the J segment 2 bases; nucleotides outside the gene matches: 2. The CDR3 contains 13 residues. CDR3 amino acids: CASSLTGAYEQYF. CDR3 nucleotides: TGTGCCAGCAGTTTAACAGGGGCCTACGAGCAGTACTTC.

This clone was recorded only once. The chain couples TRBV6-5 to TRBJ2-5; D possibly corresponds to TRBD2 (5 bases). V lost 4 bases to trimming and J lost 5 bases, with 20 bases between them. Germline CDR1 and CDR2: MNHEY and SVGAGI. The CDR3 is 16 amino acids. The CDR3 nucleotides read TGTGCCAGCAGTTTCAGCCCGGAGGTGGGCTGGGAGACCCAGTACTTC. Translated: CASSFSPEVGWETQYF.

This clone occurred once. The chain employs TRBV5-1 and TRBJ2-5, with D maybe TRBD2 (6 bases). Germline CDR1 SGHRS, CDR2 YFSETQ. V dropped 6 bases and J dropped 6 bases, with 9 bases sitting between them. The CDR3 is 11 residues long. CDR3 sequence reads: CASTGEQTQYF. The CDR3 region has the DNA TGCGCCAGCACGGGGGAACAGACCCAGTACTTC.

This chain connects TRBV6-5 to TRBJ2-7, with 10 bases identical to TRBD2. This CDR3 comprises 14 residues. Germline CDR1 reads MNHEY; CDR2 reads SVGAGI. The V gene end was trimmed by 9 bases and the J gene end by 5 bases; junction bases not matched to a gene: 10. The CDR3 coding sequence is TGTGCCAGTTCGAGGGACGGGACTAGCGACGAGCAGTACTTC. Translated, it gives CASSRDGTSDEQYF.

The CDR3 is CASSQGPPSSAGPQHF. CDR3 DNA: TGCGCCAGCAGCCAAGGTCCCCCCTCGTCGGCGGGGCCCCAGCATTTT. This sequence joins TRBV4-1 and TRBJ1-5; D not certain. Deletions cut 1 base from V and 9 bases from J, with 19 bases between. CDR1 and CDR2 from the germline V gene are MGHRA and YSYEKL. The CDR3 totals 16 residues.

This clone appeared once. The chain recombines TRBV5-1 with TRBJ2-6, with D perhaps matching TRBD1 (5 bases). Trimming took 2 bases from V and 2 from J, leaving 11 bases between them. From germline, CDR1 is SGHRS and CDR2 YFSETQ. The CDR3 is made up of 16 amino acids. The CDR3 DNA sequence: TGCGCCAGCAGCTTTGGACATGGTACTGGGGCCAACGTCCTGACTTTC. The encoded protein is CASSFGHGTGANVLTF.

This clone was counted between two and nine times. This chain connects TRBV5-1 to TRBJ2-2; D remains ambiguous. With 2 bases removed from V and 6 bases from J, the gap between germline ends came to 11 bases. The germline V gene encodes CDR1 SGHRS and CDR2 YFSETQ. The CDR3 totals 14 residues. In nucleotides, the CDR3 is TGCGCCAGCAGCTTAAGACAAGAGTCCGGGGAGCTGTTTTTT. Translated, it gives CASSLRQESGELFF. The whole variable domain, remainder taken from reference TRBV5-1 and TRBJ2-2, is KAGVTQTPRYLIKTRGQQVTLSCSPISGHRSVSWYQQTPGQGLQFLFEYFSETQRNKGNFPGRFSGRQFSNSRSEMNVSTLELGDSALYLCASSLRQESGELFFGEGSRLTVL.

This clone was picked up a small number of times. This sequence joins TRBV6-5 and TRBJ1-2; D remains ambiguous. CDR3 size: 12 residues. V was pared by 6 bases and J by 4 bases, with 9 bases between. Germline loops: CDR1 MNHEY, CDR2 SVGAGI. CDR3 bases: TGTGCCAGCAGCCAGGAAGGCTATGGCTACACCTTC. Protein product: CASSQEGYGYTF.

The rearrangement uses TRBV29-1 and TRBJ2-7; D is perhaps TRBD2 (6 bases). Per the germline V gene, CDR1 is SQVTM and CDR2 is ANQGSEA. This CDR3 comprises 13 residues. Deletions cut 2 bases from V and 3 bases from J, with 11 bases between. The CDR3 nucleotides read TGCAGCGTTGAAACGGGAGACCTCTACGAGCAGTACTTC. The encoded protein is CSVETGDLYEQYF.